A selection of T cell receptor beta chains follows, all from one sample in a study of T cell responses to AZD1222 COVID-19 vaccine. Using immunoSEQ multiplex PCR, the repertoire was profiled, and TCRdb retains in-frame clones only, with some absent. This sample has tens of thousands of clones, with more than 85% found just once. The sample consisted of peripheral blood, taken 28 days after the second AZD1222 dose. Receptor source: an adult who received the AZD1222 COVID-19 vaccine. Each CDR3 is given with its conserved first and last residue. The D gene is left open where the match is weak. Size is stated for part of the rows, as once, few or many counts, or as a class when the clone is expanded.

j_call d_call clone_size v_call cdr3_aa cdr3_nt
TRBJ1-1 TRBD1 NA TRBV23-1 CASSQSPQTGGSTEAFF TGCGCCAGCAGTCAATCGCCCCAGACAGGGGGAAGCACTGAAGCTTTCTTT
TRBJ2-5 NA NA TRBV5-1 CASSLSQETQYF TGCGCCAGCAGCCTATCCCAAGAGACCCAGTACTTC
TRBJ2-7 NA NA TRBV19 CASSQRKVRLATYEQYF TGTGCCAGTAGCCAACGAAAGGTCAGACTCGCCACCTACGAGCAGTACTTC
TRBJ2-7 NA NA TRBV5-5 CASSLDSGSYEQYF TGTGCCAGCAGCTTGGATAGCGGATCCTACGAGCAGTACTTC
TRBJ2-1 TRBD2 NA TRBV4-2 CASSQGAGGHNEQFF TGTGCCAGCAGCCAAGGAGCGGGGGGGCATAATGAGCAGTTCTTC
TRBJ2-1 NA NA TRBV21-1 CASKSAGITGWGWYNEQFF TGTGCCAGCAAATCGGCGGGCATTACAGGGTGGGGTTGGTACAATGAGCAGTTCTTC
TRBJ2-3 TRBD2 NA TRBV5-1 CASGSGRANTDTQYF TGCGCCAGCGGTAGCGGGAGGGCCAATACAGATACGCAGTATTTT
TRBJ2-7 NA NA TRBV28 CASMSGSLLNEQYF TGTGCCAGCATGTCCGGGTCTCTACTAAACGAGCAGTACTTC
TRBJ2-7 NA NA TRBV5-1 CASSRLRGYEQYF TGCGCCAGCAGCCGGCTACGGGGCTACGAGCAGTACTTC
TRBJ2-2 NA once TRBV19 CASSIGQGSAGELFF TGTGCCAGTAGTATAGGTCAGGGGAGCGCCGGGGAGCTGTTTTTT
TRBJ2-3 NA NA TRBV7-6 CASSSMPAVVHTQYF TGTGCCAGCAGCTCCATGCCGGCTGTGGTGCATACGCAGTATTTT
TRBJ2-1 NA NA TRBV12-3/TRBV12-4 CASSSMEMDEQFF TGTGCCAGCAGTAGCATGGAAATGGATGAGCAGTTCTTC
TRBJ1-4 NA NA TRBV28 CASSPRGEPTNEKLFF TGTGCCAGCAGTCCTAGGGGAGAGCCAACTAATGAAAAACTGTTTTTT
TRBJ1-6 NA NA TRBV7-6 CASSINYNSPLHF TGTGCCAGCAGCATCAACTATAATTCACCCCTCCACTTT
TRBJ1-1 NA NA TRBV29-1 CSVGEGEAFF TGCAGCGTTGGAGAAGGTGAAGCTTTCTTT
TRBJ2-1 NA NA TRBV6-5 CASSPTGTEQFF TGTGCCAGCAGTCCCACCGGGACGGAGCAGTTCTTC
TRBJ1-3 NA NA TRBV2 CASMRGVRSGNTIYF TGTGCCAGCATGCGGGGGGTAAGGTCTGGAAACACCATATATTTT
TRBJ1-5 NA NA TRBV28 CASSLPGAQPQHF TGTGCCAGCAGTTTACCCGGGGCTCAGCCCCAGCATTTT
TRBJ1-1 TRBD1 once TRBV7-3 CASSSGQGTEAFF TGTGCCAGCAGCTCAGGACAGGGGACTGAAGCTTTCTTT
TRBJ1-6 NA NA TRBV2 CASTPLDSPLHF TGTGCCAGCACCCCCCTGGACTCACCCCTCCACTTT
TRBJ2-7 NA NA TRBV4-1 CASSQGEGLPYEQYF TGCGCCAGCAGCCAAGGAGAAGGGTTGCCCTACGAGCAGTACTTC
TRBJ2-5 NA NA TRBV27 CASSLSRQETQYF TGTGCCAGCAGTTTATCCAGACAAGAGACCCAGTACTTC
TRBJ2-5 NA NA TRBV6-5 CASKRGGSETQYF TGTGCCAGCAAGAGGGGGGGCTCGGAGACCCAGTACTTC
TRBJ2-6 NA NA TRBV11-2 CASSLGRGRGGANVLTF TGTGCCAGCAGCTTAGGCCGGGGGCGGGGTGGGGCCAACGTCCTGACTTTC
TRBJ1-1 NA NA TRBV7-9 CASRGVFEDTEAFF TGTGCCAGCAGGGGGGTATTTGAGGACACTGAAGCTTTCTTT
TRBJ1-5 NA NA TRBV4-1 CASSQDGETGHYNQPQHF TGCGCCAGCAGCCAAGATGGGGAGACAGGACATTACAATCAGCCCCAGCATTTT
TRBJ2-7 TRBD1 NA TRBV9 CASSVGDRPYEQYF TGTGCCAGCAGCGTAGGGGACAGACCCTACGAGCAGTACTTC
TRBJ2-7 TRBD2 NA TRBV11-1 CASSPLAGASYEQYF TGTGCCAGCAGCCCACTAGCGGGGGCGTCCTACGAGCAGTACTTC
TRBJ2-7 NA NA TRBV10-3 CAITKLRGTLDSYEQYF TGTGCCATCACCAAACTGAGGGGGACTTTGGACTCCTACGAGCAGTACTTC
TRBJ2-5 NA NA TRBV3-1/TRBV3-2 CASSQVDNKETQYF TGTGCCAGCAGCCAAGTCGACAATAAAGAGACCCAGTACTTC
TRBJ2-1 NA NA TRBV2 CASSASGNYNEQFF TGTGCCAGCAGCGCATCTGGCAACTACAATGAGCAGTTCTTC
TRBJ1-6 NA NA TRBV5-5 CASSTRPSYNSPLHF TGTGCCAGCAGCACCCGACCGAGCTATAATTCACCCCTCCACTTT
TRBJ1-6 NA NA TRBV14 CASSQVDSPLHF TGTGCCAGCAGCCAAGTCGACTCACCCCTCCACTTT
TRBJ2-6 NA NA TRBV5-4 CASSLVVDRGANVLTF TGTGCCAGCAGCTTGGTGGTGGATCGTGGGGCCAACGTCCTGACTTTC